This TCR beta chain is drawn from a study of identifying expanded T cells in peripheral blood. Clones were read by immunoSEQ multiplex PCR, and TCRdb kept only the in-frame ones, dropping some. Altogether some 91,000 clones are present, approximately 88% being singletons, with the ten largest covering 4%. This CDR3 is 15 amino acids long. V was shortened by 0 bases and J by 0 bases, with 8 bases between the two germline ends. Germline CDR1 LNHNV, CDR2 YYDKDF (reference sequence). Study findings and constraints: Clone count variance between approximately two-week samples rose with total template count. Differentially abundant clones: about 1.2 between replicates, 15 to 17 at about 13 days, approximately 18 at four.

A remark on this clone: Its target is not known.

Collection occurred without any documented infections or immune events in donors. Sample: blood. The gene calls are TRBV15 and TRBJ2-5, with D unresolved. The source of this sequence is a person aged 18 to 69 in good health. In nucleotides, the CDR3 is TGTGCCACCAGCAGAGATACTGGGTACCAAGAGACCCAGTACTTC. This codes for CATSRDTGYQETQYF.